These T cell receptor beta chains were read from a single sample in a study of technical replicates of blood from a few donors. Profiling relied on immunoSEQ multiplex PCR, and the TCRdb table lists in-frame clones only, not all of them. The data contain nearly 80,000 clones, 90% to 95% of them singletons. The sequencing sample was made of T cells isolated from PBMCs. These receptors were collected from a human donor in good health. The CDR3 runs from the conserved cysteine through the conserved F or W. D genes are given only for firm matches. Rows may omit the clone size; those that give it use once, few, many or a size class.

clone_size: -
v_call: TRBV6-5
j_call: TRBJ1-1
cdr3_length: 14
d_call: -
cdr3_nt: TGTGCCAGCGGGGGGTGGAGCAGGGACACTGAAGCTTTCTTT
cdr3_aa: CASGGWSRDTEAFF

clone_size: -
v_call: TRBV27
j_call: TRBJ2-3
cdr3_length: 15
d_call: -
cdr3_nt: TGTGCCAGCAGTTTATTGGGGACATTCACAGATACGCAGTATTTT
cdr3_aa: CASSLLGTFTDTQYF

clone_size: -
v_call: TRBV2
j_call: TRBJ2-7
cdr3_length: 13
d_call: TRBD2
cdr3_nt: TGTGCCAGCAGGGAATCTAGCGGGAGGGCCCAGTACTTC
cdr3_aa: CASRESSGRAQYF

clone_size: -
v_call: TRBV5-1
j_call: TRBJ1-1
cdr3_length: 15
d_call: TRBD1
cdr3_nt: TGCGCCAGCAGCCCCATGGCAGGGGGGCATACTGAAGCTTTCTTT
cdr3_aa: CASSPMAGGHTEAFF

clone_size: -
v_call: TRBV11-2
j_call: TRBJ2-1
cdr3_length: 15
d_call: TRBD2
cdr3_nt: TGTGCCAGCAGCTTAGCGGGAGGGCCAAGGAATGAGCAGTTCTTC
cdr3_aa: CASSLAGGPRNEQFF

clone_size: -
v_call: TRBV6-5
j_call: TRBJ1-4
cdr3_length: 14
d_call: -
cdr3_nt: TGTGCCAGCAGACGGACGGACAATAATGAAAAACTGTTTTTT
cdr3_aa: CASRRTDNNEKLFF

clone_size: -
v_call: TRBV2
j_call: TRBJ2-7
cdr3_length: 15
d_call: TRBD2
cdr3_nt: TGTGCCACCCTTCCCGGGACTAGCGGGAGCTTTTCTAAGTACTTC
cdr3_aa: CATLPGTSGSFSKYF

clone_size: -
v_call: TRBV5-1
j_call: TRBJ2-1
cdr3_length: 14
d_call: TRBD2
cdr3_nt: TGCGCCAGCAGCTTGGAGTTCGGGGGGAATGAGCAGTTCTTC
cdr3_aa: CASSLEFGGNEQFF

clone_size: once
v_call: TRBV5-1
j_call: TRBJ1-2
cdr3_length: 12
d_call: -
cdr3_nt: TGCGCCAGCAGCTTGGCAGGGGATGGCTACACCTTC
cdr3_aa: CASSLAGDGYTF

clone_size: -
v_call: TRBV27
j_call: TRBJ2-5
cdr3_length: 14
d_call: -
cdr3_nt: TGTGCCAGCAGTTTAGGGCCAACGTCGGAGACCCAGTACTTC
cdr3_aa: CASSLGPTSETQYF

clone_size: -
v_call: TRBV6-4
j_call: TRBJ1-5
cdr3_length: 15
d_call: -
cdr3_nt: TGTGCCAGCAGTGACCCGGACAGCCACAATCAGCCCCAGCATTTT
cdr3_aa: CASSDPDSHNQPQHF

clone_size: -
v_call: TRBV5-6
j_call: TRBJ1-1
cdr3_length: 14
d_call: -
cdr3_nt: TGTGCCAGCAGCTTGGTTTTTAAGAACACTGAAGCTTTCTTT
cdr3_aa: CASSLVFKNTEAFF